A single sample is the source of the 21 T cell receptor beta chains below, sequenced in a study of tumor and adjacent non-tumor tissue in lung cancer. No cell sorting was done before RNA was extracted from the tissue. Distant lung tissue was collected more than 3 cm away from the tumor edge. TCRbeta libraries were built with three rounds of nested PCR, modified from ARM-PCR. Each CDR3 protein gets one entry after TCRdb re-called the multiplex PCR reads with MiXCR. Seen here are roughly 44,000 distinct CDR3 sequences, more than 60% observed once, and the top ten hold around 19%. What was sequenced was distant non-tumor lung tissue. These receptors originate from a woman aged 40 to 50 with non-small cell lung cancer.

This clonotype was recorded a few times. A much bigger clone sits one base away, suggesting this may be a read error. The V and J genes are TRBV28 and TRBJ2-7; TRBD1 aligns across 9 bases. V trimming: 5 bases; J trimming: 5 bases; junction bases outside the gene matches: 10. Looked up from germline, CDR1 is MDHEN and CDR2 is SYDVKM. The CDR3 runs to 15 residues. The CDR3 region has the DNA TGTGCCAGCAGTAATAACAGGGGGCAAGAGGACGAGCAGTACTTC. Amino acid sequence: CASSNNRGQEDEQYF. Full variable domain (rest looked up from reference TRBV28 and TRBJ2-7): DVKVTQSSRYLVKRTGEKVFLECVQDMDHENMFWYRQDPGLGLRLIYFSYDVKMKEKGDIPEGYSVSREKKERFSLILESASTNQTSMYLCASSNNRGQEDEQYFGPGTRLTVT.

Only one count was recorded for this clonotype. No conserved phenylalanine or tryptophan ends this CDR3, so it is likely a read error. The chain couples TRBV12-3 or TRBV12-4 to TRBJ2-7; no clear D. The CDR3 length is 17 residues. The CDR3 nucleotides are TGTGCCAGCAATTTAGGGCAGTCATCGCAAACCTCCTACGAGCAGTACTTA. Its translation: CASNLGQSSQTSYEQYL.

A note on this clonotype: This likely comes from a read error, as the CDR3 has no conserved phenylalanine or tryptophan at its end. This rearrangement joins TRBV5-4 to TRBJ2-2; 7 bases are shared with TRBD1. The CDR3 length is 16 residues. The germline V gene has CDR1 SGHNT and CDR2 YYREEE (reference sequence). Trimming took 4 bases from V and 5 from J; bases not matched to a gene: 11. CDR3 nucleotides: TGTGCCAGCAGCCCGCCGGGACAGCTGAATACCGGGGAGCTGTTTTTA. Encoded protein: CASSPPGQLNTGELFL.

Comment on this clonotype: The conserved closing phenylalanine or tryptophan is absent in this CDR3, likely reflecting a read error. This sequence joins TRBV11-3 and TRBJ2-7; D is ambiguous. Trimming shortened V by 5 bases and J by 7 bases, and 15 bases separated the two germline ends. Germline V gene sequence: CDR1 SGHNT, CDR2 YENEEA. This CDR3 region has 13 residues. In DNA, the CDR3 is TGTGCCAGCAGCCTCGCTATGGGGTCTGAGCAGTACCTC. It specifies CASSLAMGSEQYL.

Here the CDR3 reads CASSPQGQVQCEKLFF. Here the CDR3 DNA reads TGTGCCAGCAGCCCTCAGGGCCAGGTGCAGTGCGAGAAACTGTTTTTT. The chain uses TRBV11-2 and TRBJ1-4; TRBD1 might be the D (5 bases). In germline, CDR1 is SGHAT, CDR2 FQNNGV. The CDR3 extends over 16 amino acids. V lost 5 bases and J 11 bases, leaving 24 bases between the germline ends.

Concerning this clonotype: A much larger clone lies a single base off, so this may be a read error. The J gene is TRBJ1-6, the V gene TRBV18; maybe TRBD1 (6 bases). The CDR3 loop spans 15 amino acids. The germline gives CDR1 KGHSH, CDR2 LQKENI. V was cut by 3 bases and J by 9 bases, with 15 bases left in between. CDR3: CASSPPGHGSSPLHF. As DNA, the CDR3 is TGTGCCAGCTCACCCCCGGGACATGGCTCTTCACCCCTCCACTTT.

CDR3: CSVENSGYYEQYF. In DNA, the CDR3 is TGCAGCGTTGAGAATAGCGGATACTACGAGCAGTACTTC. This chain connects TRBV29-1 to TRBJ2-7, with D tentatively TRBD2 (6 bases). This CDR3 comprises 13 residues. The V gene's germline CDR1 is SQVTM and CDR2 ANQGSEA. Trimming pared 3 bases from V and 3 bases from J, leaving 12 bases between.

This clonotype was observed a single time. The CDR3 carries no conserved terminal phenylalanine or tryptophan, so it likely arises from a read error. The chain has TRBV11-2 and TRBJ2-5; D is uncertain. CDR1 and CDR2 from the germline V gene are SGHAT and FQNNGV. The CDR3 has 11 residues. V lost 7 bases, J lost 11 bases, and 14 bases lay in between. The CDR3 spells CASNQQETQYS. The DNA of the CDR3 is TGTGCCAGCAACCAGCAAGAAACTCAGTACTCC.

Worth noting for this clonotype: Since the CDR3 does not end with the conserved phenylalanine or tryptophan, this likely comes from a read error. The DNA is omitted, as the CDR3 cannot be located on it reliably, and the CDR3 follows TCRdb's listing. This rearrangement joins TRBV29-1 to TRBJ2-5; the table's D call of TRBD1 was not tested on the DNA. Termini included, the CDR3 measures 13 amino acids. Germline V gives CDR1 SQVTM, CDR2 ANQGSEA. CDR3 protein: CSAAVYGGQTHYL.

In this sample, this clonotype turned up a few times. The gene calls are TRBV9 and TRBJ2-7; D is uncertain. Per germline, CDR1 SGDLS and CDR2 YYNGEE. The V gene lost 4 bases and the J gene lost 2 bases, with 13 bases spanning the gap. This CDR3 is 14 amino acids long. This chain's CDR3 is CASSPDISPYEQYF. DNA for the CDR3: TGTGCCAGCAGCCCCGATATATCCCCCTACGAGCAGTACTTC.

On this clonotype: A much bigger clone sits one base away, suggesting this may be a read error. The gene calls are TRBV7-9 and TRBJ1-1; 8 bases are a match to TRBD1. CDR1 is SEHNR, CDR2 FQNEAQ, per germline (reference sequence). V lost 9 bases and J lost 5; bases outside the gene matches: 11. The CDR3 has 14 amino acids. The CDR3 spells CARSAPGQATEAFF. In DNA, the CDR3 is TGTGCCAGGAGCGCCCCGGGACAGGCGACTGAAGCTTTCTTT.

On this clonotype: The conserved phenylalanine or tryptophan is not found at the CDR3 terminus, so this likely reflects a read error. This rearrangement joins TRBV11-3 to TRBJ2-3; D remains unclear. Germline assignment: CDR1 SGHNT and CDR2 YENEEA. The CDR3 has 13 amino acids. The CDR3: CASSLIFADKQYL. The DNA of the CDR3 is TGTGCCAGCAGCTTAATCTTCGCAGATAAGCAGTATTTG.

With respect to this clonotype: A junction boundary mismatches the germline segment, possibly from a read error. The V and J genes are TRBV7-9 and TRBJ2-4; no definite D call. Germline CDR1 and CDR2: SEHNR and FQNEAQ (reference sequence). The CDR3 length is 15 residues. The CDR3 coding sequence is TGTGCCAGCAGCCCTACGGTGGGAACCAAGAACATTCAGTACTTC. Amino acid sequence: CASSPTVGTKNIQYF.

Note on this clonotype: A much larger clone lies a single base off, so this may be a read error. The chain employs TRBV30 and TRBJ2-5, with TRBD1 identical over 7 bases. The CDR3 is 15 amino acids. CDR1 and CDR2 from the germline V gene are GTSNPN and SVGIG (reference sequence). This CDR3 reads CPWSVRDREWETQYF. Written as DNA, the CDR3 is TGTCCCTGGAGTGTACGTGACAGGGAATGGGAGACCCAGTACTTC.

This clonotype was seen just once. Just one base apart from a much larger clone, this may be a read error. The rearrangement joins TRBV7-9 to TRBJ1-5; D is uncertain. The CDR3 totals 14 residues. CDR1 is SEHNR, CDR2 FQNEAQ, per germline (reference sequence). The CDR3 DNA follows: TGTGCCAGCAGTCTGCCCGGGGTTGGGCAGCTCCAGCATTTT. Protein: CASSLPGVGQLQHF.

The chain couples TRBV11-2 to TRBJ2-3, with D possibly matching TRBD1 (5 bases). CDR1 and CDR2 from the germline V gene are SGHAT and FQNNGV. The CDR3 loop spans 15 amino acids. Between the trimmed V and J ends, which lost 1 base and 12 bases, there was a span of 20 bases. The CDR3: CASSLGVGPTVTQYF. The CDR3 nucleotides are TGTGCCAGCAGCTTAGGGGTGGGGCCGACAGTTACCCAGTATTTT. The full variable domain, completed using reference TRBV11-2 and TRBJ2-3, is EAGVAQSPRYKIIEKRQSVAFWCNPISGHATLYWYQQILGQGPKLLIQFQNNGVVDDSQLPKDRFSAERLKGVDSTLKIQPAKLEDSAVYLCASSLGVGPTVTQYFGPGTRLTVL.

This clonotype was observed a few times. The junction differs from germline at one of its ends, possibly a read error. The CDR3 sequence is CVSSGRLEGDTEAFF. DNA for the CDR3: TGTGTCAGCAGCGGACGTTTAGAGGGCGATACTGAAGCTTTCTTT. The V and J genes are TRBV5-4 and TRBJ1-1; D not certain. This CDR3 is built from 15 residues. CDR1 is SGHNT and CDR2 is YYREEE in the germline V gene (reference sequence).

A word on this clonotype: Its ends do not fully match the called genes, so a read error is possible. V usage is TRBV4-1 and J usage is TRBJ2-1; the D gene is possibly TRBD1 (5 bases). The germline gives CDR1 MGHRA, CDR2 YSYEKL. There are 15 residues in the CDR3. The CDR3 region is CASSLSSGSYNEQLF. The CDR3, as DNA: TGTGCCAGCAGCCTAAGCTCAGGGTCCTACAATGAGCAGCTCTTC.

This clonotype was seen many times. The V gene is TRBV6-1, the J gene TRBJ2-1; no reliable D call. The CDR3 spans 16 residues. Germline loops: CDR1 MNHNS, CDR2 SASEGT. Trimming stripped 5 bases from V and 9 bases from J, with 23 bases between. The CDR3 spells CASSPSPRLESGEQFF. CDR3 coding DNA: TGTGCCAGCAGTCCCTCCCCGAGGTTGGAATCCGGTGAGCAGTTCTTC.

A single count supports this clonotype. Likely a read error: the CDR3 ends without its conserved phenylalanine or tryptophan. No DNA is shown, since the ends of the CDR3 on it are uncertain; the CDR3 is the one TCRdb lists. This chain joins TRBV11-3 and TRBJ2-1. The germline gives CDR1 SGHNT, CDR2 YENEEA. The CDR3 has 11 amino acids, counting both end residues. The CDR3: CTSSFLTVLVL.

About this clonotype: An end of the junction does not agree with germline; a read error may underlie this. The V gene is TRBV7-9, the J gene TRBJ2-3, with a possible D match to TRBD2 (5 bases). The germline V gene encodes CDR1 SEHNR and CDR2 FQNEAQ (reference sequence). The CDR3 is 16 amino acids. The CDR3, as DNA: TGTGCCAGCAGCGGCCCGGGAAAGCGAAACACAGATACGCAATATTTT. It codes for CASSGPGKRNTDTQYF.